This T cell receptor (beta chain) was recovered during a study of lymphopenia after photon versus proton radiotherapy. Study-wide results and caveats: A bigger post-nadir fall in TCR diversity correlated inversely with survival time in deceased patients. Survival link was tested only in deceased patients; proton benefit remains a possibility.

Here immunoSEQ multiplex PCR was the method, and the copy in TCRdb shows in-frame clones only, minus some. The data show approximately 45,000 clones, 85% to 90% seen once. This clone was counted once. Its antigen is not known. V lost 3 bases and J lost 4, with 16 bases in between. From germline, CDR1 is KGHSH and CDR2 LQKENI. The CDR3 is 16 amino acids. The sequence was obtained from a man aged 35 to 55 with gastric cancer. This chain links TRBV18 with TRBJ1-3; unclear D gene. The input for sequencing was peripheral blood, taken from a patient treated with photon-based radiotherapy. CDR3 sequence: CASSPVAEPQGNTIYF. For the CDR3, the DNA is TGTGCCAGCTCACCGGTGGCTGAGCCACAGGGAAACACCATATATTTT.